Listed below are T cell receptor beta chains from one sample, sequenced in a study of CD4 and CD8 cells across lung adenocarcinoma regions. In TCRdb, the PCR reads were re-called with MiXCR into one record per CDR3 protein. Here the sample spans under 10,000 distinct CDR3 sequences, under 50% being singletons. The sample consisted of CD8+ T cells from the center of a lung tumor. Receptors originate from a male donor with lung adenocarcinoma. The CD4 and CD8 labels of this study may be unreliable. The CDR3 runs from the conserved cysteine through the conserved F or W. Clone size is given for some rows only: seen once, a few or many times, or a class if the clone is expanded.

-	TRBV10-2	-	CASSHTSEQYF
-	TRBV6-1	TRBJ2-3	CASSDGQGGKNTQYF
many	TRBV7-2	TRBJ2-3	CASSLAPVPGADTQYF
medium-sized	TRBV10-1	TRBJ2-5	CASSESGDTETQYF
many	TRBV6-4	TRBJ1-1	CASSKDARNTEAFF
-	TRBV10-1	TRBJ2-1	CASSEGGRDEQFF
-	TRBV6-5	-	CASSYLGQAKHEQYF
-	TRBV12-3/TRBV12-4	TRBJ2-7	CASRRTGSYEQYF
few	TRBV7-6	TRBJ2-1	CASSLGLALSGNEQFF
-	TRBV11-2	TRBJ2-1	CASSLAGGHGPYNEQFF
many	TRBV7-2	TRBJ1-1	CASSLYENTEAFF
-	TRBV3-1	TRBJ2-1	CASSQGTSGLQFF
once	TRBV7-2	TRBJ2-1	CASSKDRAAGEQFF
-	TRBV6-1	TRBJ2-2	CASRLGTGELFF
few	TRBV6-1	TRBJ1-4	CASSGRAPGEKLFF
-	TRBV27	TRBJ1-1	CASSETGRMNTEAFF
few	TRBV6-1	TRBJ2-2	CASRRASTREAAGELFF
-	TRBV30	-	CAWSVQSGGETQYF
-	TRBV6-5	TRBJ2-3	CASSYYGQGMPDTQYF
once	TRBV27	TRBJ1-2	CASSLDRAGGNYGYTF
-	TRBV6-1	TRBJ2-1	CASSRPSSGRAAEQFF
-	TRBV7-2	TRBJ2-1	CASRSRGDNEQFF
few	TRBV6-1	TRBJ1-3	CASMDSAYSGNTIYF
-	TRBV6-1	-	CASSQGGTYEQYF
-	TRBV6-1	TRBJ2-3	CASGGARGRHPDTQYF
-	TRBV6-1	TRBJ2-3	CASRAETDTQYF
-	TRBV19	TRBJ2-3	CASSKLAGLPPDTQYF
-	TRBV6-1	TRBJ2-4	CAGSVAGGHNIQYF
once	TRBV6-1	TRBJ2-4	CARRVLRAKDIQYF
-	TRBV6-1	-	CASSTTGNEQFF
few	TRBV5-8	TRBJ2-1	CASSYSGGAGEQFF
-	TRBV6-1	TRBJ2-3	CAGRTTRNAETQYF
-	TRBV6-1	TRBJ2-2	CASSESWTGELFF
-	TRBV27	TRBJ2-2	CASSFLRGDIGELFF
-	TRBV6-5	TRBJ2-2	CASSYSWSTQGGELFF
-	TRBV6-1	TRBJ2-4	CASRVQGRGGKNTQYF
few	TRBV7-8	-	CAIQSPGIHEQYF
-	TRBV6-1	TRBJ2-3	CASRTSGRDTQYF
many	TRBV6-1	TRBJ1-2	CASSAGGGGNYGYTF
-	TRBV27	TRBJ2-1	CASSFWTGVRVNEQFF
-	TRBV3-1	-	CASSQVSGGRLTDTQYF
-	TRBV7-8	TRBJ2-3	CASSFSRGMGTDTQYF